One and the same sample provided the 21 T cell receptor beta chains below, sequenced in a study of cytomegalovirus exposure and HLA in healthy donors. The PCR used 60 Vbeta and 13 Jbeta primers. Some clones are missing from TCRdb's copy, which holds only in-frame ones; the method was immunoSEQ multiplex PCR. The sample contains around 200,000 clones, more than 75% of which appear only once. The specimen sequenced was PBMCs. Receptors originate from a woman between 18 and 29 years old in good health and CMV-seronegative.

V usage is TRBV11-2 and J usage is TRBJ1-4; weak D call: TRBD1 (5 bases). Trimming pared 0 bases from V and 8 bases from J, leaving 16 bases between. This CDR3 has 16 amino acids. Germline values: CDR1 SGHAT, CDR2 FQNNGV. CDR3 in amino acids: CASSLELWGGSEKLFF. The CDR3 DNA reads as TGTGCCAGCAGCTTAGAATTGTGGGGGGGGAGCGAAAAACTGTTTTTT.

The genes are TRBV9 and TRBJ2-3; 7 bases line up with TRBD1. The V gene's germline CDR1 is SGDLS and CDR2 YYNGEE. Losses at the gene ends were 3 bases for V and 0 bases for J; bases not matched to a gene: 4. This CDR3 is built from 15 residues. The CDR3 DNA is TGTGCCAGCAGCGCGAGGGGACAGAGCACAGATACGCAGTATTTT. Its translation is CASSARGQSTDTQYF. Based on the CDR3 plus reference TRBV9 and TRBJ2-3, the full variable domain is DSGVTQTPKHLITATGQRVTLRCSPRSGDLSVYWYQQSLDQGLQFLIQYYNGEERAKGNILERFSAQQFPDLHSELNLSSLELGDSALYFCASSARGQSTDTQYFGPGTRLTVL.

The gene calls are TRBV27 and TRBJ2-2, with 8 bases fitting TRBD1. The trim removed 6 bases at V and 5 bases at J, leaving 2 bases unmatched. CDR1 MNHEY and CDR2 SMNVEV come from the germline V gene (reference sequence). The CDR3 is 13 amino acids. CDR3 DNA: TGTGCCAGCAGAAGGACAGGGACCGGGGAGCTGTTTTTT. The encoded protein is CASRRTGTGELFF.

The chain uses TRBV28 and TRBJ2-7, with a weak D call TRBD2 (5 bases). This CDR3 is 14 amino acids long. Trimming stripped 7 bases from V and 1 base from J, with 14 bases between. Germline V gene data show CDR1 as MDHEN and CDR2 as SYDVKM. The CDR3 here is CASIRAALSYEQYF. CDR3 nucleotide sequence: TGTGCCAGCATTCGAGCGGCGCTATCCTACGAGCAGTACTTC. The entire variable domain, with the rest obtained from reference TRBV28 and TRBJ2-7, is as follows: DVKVTQSSRYLVKRTGEKVFLECVQDMDHENMFWYRQDPGLGLRLIYFSYDVKMKEKGDIPEGYSVSREKKERFSLILESASTNQTSMYLCASIRAALSYEQYFGPGTRLTVT.

The CDR3 is CASSYSGDPSYEQYF. The CDR3 DNA reads as TGTGCCAGCAGCTATAGCGGGGATCCCTCCTACGAGCAGTACTTC. The rearrangement uses TRBV27 and TRBJ2-7, with TRBD2 matching over 8 bases. CDR1 is MNHEY, CDR2 SMNVEV, per germline (reference sequence). The CDR3 sequence is 15 residues long. V trimming: 6 bases; J trimming: 0 bases; junction bases outside the gene matches: 7.

The rearrangement uses TRBV5-1 and TRBJ1-6, with D hard to call. V shed 0 bases and J shed 7 bases, with 11 bases lying between them. The CDR3 totals 15 residues. CDR1 SGHRS and CDR2 YFSETQ come from the germline V gene. Written as DNA, the CDR3 is TGCGCCAGCAGCTTGGACCCCGGAGGGAATTCACCCCTCCACTTT. It translates to CASSLDPGGNSPLHF. Variable domain in full (rest from reference TRBV5-1 and TRBJ1-6): KAGVTQTPRYLIKTRGQQVTLSCSPISGHRSVSWYQQTPGQGLQFLFEYFSETQRNKGNFPGRFSGRQFSNSRSEMNVSTLELGDSALYLCASSLDPGGNSPLHFGNGTRLTVT.

The chain combines TRBV19 with TRBJ2-5; TRBD2 matches 7 bases. Germline assignment: CDR1 LNHDA and CDR2 SQIVND (reference sequence). The V segment lost 5 bases and the J segment 5 bases; nucleotides outside the gene matches: 11. The CDR3 has 15 amino acids. CDR3 protein: CASSSPGLPLETQYF. Here the CDR3 DNA reads TGTGCCAGTAGTTCTCCGGGACTACCGCTGGAGACCCAGTACTTC.

This chain connects TRBV2 to TRBJ2-1; D remains ambiguous. Looked up from germline, CDR1 is SNHLY and CDR2 is FYNNEI. Trimming took 2 bases from V and 7 from J, leaving 12 bases between them. The CDR3 contains 14 residues. The CDR3 coding sequence is TGTGCCAGCAGTGAAAGCTATATAACTAATGAGCAGTTCTTC. Its translation is CASSESYITNEQFF.

The V call is TRBV6-5, the J call TRBJ2-5; maybe TRBD2 (6 bases). The tail of the sequence fits TRBJ2-7 better, so the J call may be wrong. This CDR3 has 13 amino acids. Germline-derived CDR1 and CDR2 are MNHEY and SVGAGI. The CDR3 sequence is CASSGLAAGEQYF. The DNA of the CDR3 is TGTGCCAGCAGTGGCTTAGCGGCTGGCGAGCAGTACTTC.

The rearrangement links TRBV5-1 to TRBJ2-7; weak D call: TRBD2 (6 bases). Between the trimmed V and J ends, which lost 4 bases and 0 bases, there was a span of 14 bases. Germline V gene sequence: CDR1 SGHRS, CDR2 YFSETQ. The length of the CDR3 is 15 residues. The CDR3 nucleotides read TGCGCCAGCAGCCTCGGGGGAGCGGGCTCCTACGAGCAGTACTTC. As protein: CASSLGGAGSYEQYF.

This chain joins TRBV25-1 and TRBJ1-3; no clear D gene. V was trimmed by 1 base and J by 0 bases, leaving 13 bases between them. CDR1 and CDR2 (germline): MGHDK, SYGVNS. The CDR3 has 17 amino acids. The CDR3 DNA follows: TGTGCCAGCAGTGAATCGCGGGCGCGGCGCTCTGGAAACACCATATATTTT. This codes for CASSESRARRSGNTIYF. The variable domain in full, with the rest retrieved from reference TRBV25-1 and TRBJ1-3, is EADIYQTPRYLVIGTGKKITLECSQTMGHDKMYWYQQDPGMELHLIHYSYGVNSTEKGDLSSESTVSRIRTEHFPLTLESARPSHTSQYLCASSESRARRSGNTIYFGEGSWLTVV.

A single count supports this clone. The chain joins TRBV27 to TRBJ2-7, with TRBD2 matching 8 bases. The ends lost 4 bases at V and 3 bases at J; junction bases unmatched: 5. The CDR3 length is 14 residues. Germline assignment: CDR1 MNHEY and CDR2 SMNVEV (reference sequence). Written as DNA, the CDR3 is TGTGCCAGCAGTTCCGGGACTAGAGGCTACGAGCAGTACTTC. Its translation: CASSSGTRGYEQYF.

Here the CDR3 reads CASSPLGSGAIGGETQYF. CDR3 coding DNA: TGTGCCAGCTCACCACTTGGTAGCGGGGCCATAGGAGGTGAGACCCAGTACTTC. The genes are TRBV18 and TRBJ2-5, with 8 bases aligning to TRBD2. The CDR3 extends over 18 amino acids. Germline V lookup: CDR1 KGHSH, CDR2 LQKENI. Trimming removed 1 base from V and 5 bases from J; junction bases left unmatched: 15.

The V call is TRBV20-1, the J call TRBJ1-2, with D perhaps matching TRBD1 (5 bases). The CDR3 spans 11 residues. Germline V CDR1 and CDR2: DFQATT, SNEGSKA (reference sequence). V shed 6 bases and J shed 8 bases, with 13 bases lying between them. CDR3 amino acids: CSAAGGIGYTF. The CDR3 nucleotides read TGCAGTGCGGCGGGGGGAATCGGCTACACCTTC.

This clone was picked up one time. The chain recombines TRBV7-8 with TRBJ2-7, with 7 positions matching TRBD2. V was clipped by 0 bases and J by 1 base; unmatched bases: 6. The CDR3 extends over 16 amino acids. Germline V lookup: CDR1 SGHVS, CDR2 FQNEAQ. Written as DNA, the CDR3 is TGTGCCAGCAGCTTAGCAGCGGGGATAAGGTCCTACGAGCAGTACTTC. Its protein is CASSLAAGIRSYEQYF.

The gene calls are TRBV11-2 and TRBJ2-1, with 13 bases aligning to TRBD2. The V gene end was trimmed by 1 base and the J gene end by 0 bases; junction bases not matched to a gene: 6. Per germline, CDR1 SGHAT and CDR2 FQNNGV. This CDR3 comprises 19 residues. In DNA form, the CDR3 reads TGTGCCAGCAGCTTAGGGACTAGCGGGAGAGGAAGCTCCTACAATGAGCAGTTCTTC. Amino acids: CASSLGTSGRGSSYNEQFF.

V and J are TRBV11-2 and TRBJ1-1; D remains ambiguous. CDR1 SGHAT and CDR2 FQNNGV come from the germline V gene. CDR3 length: 13 residues. V lost 6 bases to trimming and J lost 0 bases, with 8 bases between them. CDR3 bases: TGTGCCAGCAGGGGAGACATGAACACTGAAGCTTTCTTT. It specifies CASRGDMNTEAFF.

The rearrangement uses TRBV18 and TRBJ2-3; no clear D. Germline V gives CDR1 KGHSH, CDR2 LQKENI. Trimming cost V 6 bases and J 1 base, with 20 bases left between them. The CDR3 length is 17 residues. The CDR3 DNA sequence: TGTGCCAGCTCGAAACCTGGGCGAACTTCACGCACAGATACGCAGTATTTT. Translated, it gives CASSKPGRTSRTDTQYF.

J is TRBJ1-2 and V is TRBV11-2; perhaps TRBD1 as D (5 bases). This CDR3 has 13 amino acids. In germline, CDR1 is SGHAT, CDR2 FQNNGV. V dropped 3 bases and J dropped 6 bases, with 11 bases sitting between them. The CDR3 protein is CASSLGGADGYTF. CDR3 coding DNA: TGTGCCAGCAGCTTGGGGGGTGCTGATGGCTACACCTTC.

V usage is TRBV2 and J usage is TRBJ1-5; 9 bases align to TRBD1. V was pared by 4 bases and J by 6 bases, with 4 bases of the junction left unmatched. Germline V gene data show CDR1 as SNHLY and CDR2 as FYNNEI. This CDR3 is built from 14 residues. CDR3 bases: TGTGCCAGCAGTGTACAGGGGGCGAGTCAGCCCCAGCATTTT. Protein sequence: CASSVQGASQPQHF.

The rearrangement links TRBV10-3 to TRBJ2-7; 8 nucleotides line up with TRBD2. Germline values: CDR1 ENHRY, CDR2 SYGVKD. There are 13 residues in the CDR3. The J segment lost 6 bases and the V segment lost 11 bases, leaving 12 bases of the junction unmatched. CDR3 residues: CALRGAGGGEQYF. The CDR3 DNA reads as TGTGCCCTCCGAGGTGCGGGAGGCGGCGAGCAGTACTTC.